Given below is one TCR beta chain in context. Measured with immunoSEQ multiplex PCR; TCRdb has only the in-frame clones, and not every one. Among tens of thousands of clones listed, over 75% were seen once. Germline CDR1 and CDR2: WNHNN and SYGVQD (reference sequence). The CDR3 covers 14 residues. The V end lost 7 bases, the J end lost 0 bases, and 9 bases lay between the germline ends. This entry comes from a study of OX40 agonist ivuxolimab in advanced cancers. This receptor was identified in an adult with an advanced solid tumor such as melanoma, head and neck, liver or kidney cancer. The J gene is TRBJ2-2, the V gene TRBV10-1; weak D call: TRBD1 (6 bases). Sequenced material: CD4+ or CD8+ T cells sorted from blood, taken in a trial of the OX40 agonist ivuxolimab. The CDR3 DNA follows: TGCGCCAGCAATGGGGGCACGAACACCGGGGAGCTGTTTTTT. Residues: CASNGGTNTGELFF.